Listed below are T cell receptor beta chains from one sample, sequenced in a study of blood T cell repertoires in COVID-19. The data were produced by immunoSEQ multiplex PCR, yet TCRdb's version contains in-frame clones alone and is incomplete. The profile shows under 100,000 clones, around 87% of them singletons. Sequencing input: peripheral blood. The receptors shown here come from a male donor with acute or convalescent COVID-19. Each CDR3 is given with its conserved first and last residue. Each record gives: D gene, J gene, V gene, clone size, CDR3 protein, CDR3 DNA. A D gene is named only where the DNA matches it firmly. Expanded clones are given a class, and other clones once, few, many or no size at all.

D: -; J: TRBJ2-7; V: TRBV5-5; size: -; CDR3: CASSRSLSVDEQYF; DNA: TGTGCCAGCAGCCGTTCCCTATCTGTGGACGAGCAGTACTTC
D: -; J: TRBJ2-7; V: TRBV5-8; size: -; CDR3: CASSAKDSYEQYF; DNA: TGTGCCAGCAGCGCGAAAGACAGCTACGAGCAGTACTTC
D: TRBD1; J: TRBJ2-7; V: TRBV12-3/TRBV12-4; size: -; CDR3: CASSRDRHEQYF; DNA: TGTGCCAGCAGTAGGGACAGACACGAGCAGTACTTC
D: -; J: TRBJ2-7; V: TRBV7-7; size: -; CDR3: CASSFLQQVTYEQYF; DNA: TGTGCCAGCAGCTTTCTGCAACAGGTAACCTACGAGCAGTACTTC
D: TRBD1; J: TRBJ1-2; V: TRBV10-3; size: -; CDR3: CAISGDRGQIGYTF; DNA: TGTGCTATCAGTGGGGACAGGGGGCAAATTGGCTACACCTTC
D: -; J: TRBJ1-4; V: TRBV5-1; size: -; CDR3: CASSETGGGEKLFF; DNA: TGCGCCAGCAGCGAGACAGGCGGAGGAGAAAAACTGTTTTTT
D: -; J: TRBJ2-7; V: TRBV9; size: -; CDR3: CASSETLGGHSYEQYF; DNA: TGTGCCAGCAGCGAGACCCTCGGGGGGCACTCCTACGAGCAGTACTTC
D: TRBD1; J: TRBJ2-2; V: TRBV7-2; size: -; CDR3: CASSPGTGGVGELFF; DNA: TGTGCCAGCAGCCCCGGGACAGGAGGGGTCGGGGAGCTGTTTTTT
D: -; J: TRBJ1-5; V: TRBV28; size: -; CDR3: CASSPGGDYQPQHF; DNA: TGTGCCAGCAGCCCGGGTGGTGATTATCAGCCCCAGCATTTT
D: TRBD1; J: TRBJ1-4; V: TRBV2; size: -; CDR3: CASKGQLLKQEKLFF; DNA: TGTGCCAGCAAGGGACAGTTACTGAAGCAGGAAAAACTGTTTTTT
D: TRBD2; J: TRBJ2-5; V: TRBV2; size: -; CDR3: CASTLTGLAGRETQYF; DNA: TGTGCCAGCACCTTGACGGGACTAGCGGGCCGAGAGACCCAGTACTTC
D: -; J: TRBJ1-6; V: TRBV3-1/TRBV3-2; size: -; CDR3: CASSFWESNSPLHF; DNA: TGTGCCAGCAGCTTCTGGGAGAGTAATTCACCCCTCCACTTT
D: TRBD1; J: TRBJ2-3; V: TRBV29-1; size: -; CDR3: CSVESYRGSTDTQYF; DNA: TGCAGCGTTGAGTCTTACAGGGGGAGCACAGATACGCAGTATTTT
D: -; J: TRBJ1-1; V: TRBV14; size: -; CDR3: CASSQDMEVEAFF; DNA: TGTGCCAGCAGCCAAGATATGGAGGTTGAAGCTTTCTTT
D: -; J: TRBJ1-4; V: TRBV28; size: -; CDR3: CASSLLGQGTNEKLFF; DNA: TGTGCCAGCAGTTTATTGGGGCAGGGGACTAATGAAAAACTGTTTTTT
D: -; J: TRBJ2-3; V: TRBV5-6; size: -; CDR3: CASSLAGVDTQYF; DNA: TGTGCCAGCAGCTTGGCCGGAGTAGATACGCAGTATTTT
D: -; J: TRBJ1-2; V: TRBV4-1; size: once; CDR3: CASSQHPSGTLDGYTF; DNA: TGCGCCAGCAGCCAGCACCCCTCCGGGACTCTGGACGGCTACACCTTC
D: -; J: TRBJ1-5; V: TRBV19; size: -; CDR3: CACGGPGNQPQHF; DNA: TGTGCCTGCGGGGGTCCGGGCAATCAGCCCCAGCATTTT
D: -; J: TRBJ2-2; V: TRBV6-4; size: few; CDR3: CASSEQENTGELFF; DNA: TGTGCCAGCAGTGAACAGGAGAACACCGGGGAGCTGTTTTTT
D: -; J: TRBJ1-2; V: TRBV6-6; size: -; CDR3: CASSPRQDGYTF; DNA: TGTGCCAGCAGTCCCCGACAGGATGGCTACACCTTC
D: -; J: TRBJ1-4; V: TRBV25-1; size: few; CDR3: CASSDSGVGEKLFF; DNA: TGTGCCAGCAGCGACTCGGGGGTTGGCGAAAAACTGTTTTTT